Below are 9 T cell receptor beta chains sequenced from a single sample in a study of T cell responses to AZD1222 COVID-19 vaccine. The repertoire was sequenced with immunoSEQ multiplex PCR; TCRdb's copy has only in-frame clones and lacks some. This sample has around 190,000 clones, with 90% to 95% found just once. The sample consisted of peripheral blood, taken 28 days after the second AZD1222 dose. The receptors shown here come from an adult who received the AZD1222 COVID-19 vaccine.

This chain joins TRBV5-1 and TRBJ1-4; D gene ambiguous. The CDR3 runs to 15 residues. In germline, CDR1 is SGHRS, CDR2 YFSETQ. Trimming left V 4 bases short and J 3 bases short, with 13 bases between. The CDR3 nucleotides are TGCGCCAGCAGCCCCATTGCGGGATCTAATGAAAAACTGTTTTTT. It specifies CASSPIAGSNEKLFF. Full variable domain (outside the CDR3, taken from reference TRBV5-1 and TRBJ1-4): KAGVTQTPRYLIKTRGQQVTLSCSPISGHRSVSWYQQTPGQGLQFLFEYFSETQRNKGNFPGRFSGRQFSNSRSEMNVSTLELGDSALYLCASSPIAGSNEKLFFGSGTQLSVL.

The chain links TRBV2 to TRBJ2-3, with D perhaps TRBD1 (6 bases). The V and J ends lost 8 bases and 4 bases respectively, with 19 bases between them. The CDR3 has 15 residues. Germline values: CDR1 SNHLY, CDR2 FYNNEI. The CDR3 loop reads CASREQGVGADTQYF. The CDR3 DNA reads TGTGCCAGCCGAGAACAGGGTGTGGGCGCAGATACGCAGTATTTT.

The sample holds a few counts of this clone. This chain links TRBV5-1 with TRBJ2-7; D is possibly TRBD2 (6 bases). Germline lookup yields CDR1 SGHRS and CDR2 YFSETQ. The CDR3 consists of 16 residues. The V gene lost 0 bases and the J gene lost 3 bases, with 16 bases spanning the gap. CDR3: CASSLGLGRGNYEQYF. Here the CDR3 DNA reads TGCGCCAGCAGCTTGGGGTTAGGGCGGGGCAACTACGAGCAGTACTTC.

This clone has only a few counts. A junction end diverges from the germline sequence, so it may reflect a read error. The rearrangement uses TRBV10-2 and TRBJ1-2; a possible D gene is TRBD1 (5 bases). The germline V gene encodes CDR1 WSHSY and CDR2 SAAADI. There are 12 residues in the CDR3. Written as DNA, the CDR3 is TGCGCCAGCAGTGTGAATAAAGGGGTGGCGGACTTC. It translates to CASSVNKGVADF.

In this sample, this clone turned up a few times. The gene calls are TRBV6-5 and TRBJ2-2; D is possibly TRBD1 (5 bases). Looked up from germline, CDR1 is MNHEY and CDR2 is SVGAGI. V shed 5 bases and J shed 0 bases, with 10 bases lying between them. The CDR3 is 15 residues long. CDR3 nucleotides: TGTGCCAGCAGTCCTGGACAACCGAACACCGGGGAGCTGTTTTTT. Translated: CASSPGQPNTGELFF.

This clone turned up a few times. The gene calls are TRBV29-1 and TRBJ1-1, with D maybe TRBD1 (6 bases). Trimming pared 4 bases from V and 5 bases from J, leaving 14 bases between. CDR1 and CDR2 from the germline V gene are SQVTM and ANQGSEA. The CDR3 contains 13 residues. The CDR3 loop reads CSVGGQSRTEAFF. DNA for the CDR3: TGCAGCGTTGGGGGGCAATCGAGGACTGAAGCTTTCTTT.

The rearrangement joins TRBV7-6 to TRBJ2-3, with D perhaps TRBD1 or TRBD2 (5 bases each). Germline V gene sequence: CDR1 SGHVS, CDR2 FNYEAQ. The V end was cut by 5 bases, the J end by 2 bases, with 14 bases between. The CDR3 sequence is 15 residues long. CDR3 bases: TGTGCCAGCAGCCAACGGGGACGGACCACAGATACGCAGTATTTT. Protein sequence: CASSQRGRTTDTQYF. Combining the CDR3 with reference TRBV7-6 and TRBJ2-3 gives the whole variable domain GAGVSQSPRYKVTKRGQDVALRCDPISGHVSLYWYRQALGQGPEFLTYFNYEAQQDKSGLPNDRFSAERPEGSISTLTIQRTEQRDSAMYRCASSQRGRTTDTQYFGPGTRLTVL.

The V gene is TRBV9, the J gene TRBJ2-2; D not certain. Looked up from germline, CDR1 is SGDLS and CDR2 is YYNGEE. CDR3 length: 16 residues. V lost 0 bases to trimming and J lost 1 base, with 10 bases between them. The CDR3 DNA reads TGTGCCAGCAGCGTAGACGTAAACAAGAACACCGGGGAGCTGTTTTTT. This translates into CASSVDVNKNTGELFF. Supplemented by reference TRBV9 and TRBJ2-2, the full variable domain reads DSGVTQTPKHLITATGQRVTLRCSPRSGDLSVYWYQQSLDQGLQFLIQYYNGEERAKGNILERFSAQQFPDLHSELNLSSLELGDSALYFCASSVDVNKNTGELFFGEGSRLTVL.

This chain's CDR3 is CASSLGGGLNSPLHF. CDR3 in DNA: TGTGCCAGCAGCTTGGGAGGGGGGCTGAATTCACCCCTCCACTTT. The chain has TRBV7-2 and TRBJ1-6; D might be TRBD1 (6 bases). The CDR3 runs 15 residues. The germline CDR1 and CDR2 sequences are SGHTA and FQGNSA. The ends were cut back, 3 bases at V and 7 bases at J, with 13 bases in the middle.